A single sample gave rise to the 7 T cell receptor beta chains below, sequenced in a study of T-cell memory formation after mild COVID-19. MiXCR was run by TCRdb on the 5' RACE reads, yielding one entry per CDR3 protein. This sample has more than 250,000 distinct CDR3 sequences, with approximately 18% found just once. Material: PBMCs or a T cell subset sorted from them (not recorded which). The source of these receptors is a man between 18 and 35 years old who had mild COVID-19 (a few samples of this study predate the infection). Cell type and time point are not known.

The table lists this clonotype with a few counts. This chain links TRBV20-1 with TRBJ2-1; weak D call: TRBD2 (5 bases). The CDR3 extends over 12 amino acids. The germline CDR1 and CDR2 sequences are DFQATT and SNEGSKA (reference sequence). V lost 5 bases and J lost 3, with 8 bases in between. The CDR3 sequence is CSASAGYNEQFF. As DNA, the CDR3 is TGCAGTGCTTCGGCGGGCTACAATGAGCAGTTCTTC.

In its sample, this clonotype was seen many times. The CDR3 nucleotides are TGTGCCAGCAGCCAAGGGACTAGCGAGGGAGAGACCCAGTACTTC. Protein product: CASSQGTSEGETQYF. The genes are TRBV4-2 and TRBJ2-5, with TRBD2 matching 9 bases. Trimming removed 1 base from V and 4 bases from J; junction bases left unmatched: 4. The CDR3 is 15 residues long. The germline V gene encodes CDR1 LGHNA and CDR2 YNFKEQ.

This clonotype came up a few times. V is TRBV7-2 and J is TRBJ1-2; the D gene is possibly TRBD1 (5 bases). The V gene lost 5 bases and the J gene lost 8 bases, with 21 bases spanning the gap. Looked up from germline, CDR1 is SGHTA and CDR2 is FQGNSA. This CDR3 spans 15 amino acids. The CDR3 DNA sequence: TGTGCCAGCAGCGGTAGGGGTGCAGGGCCTCTAGGCTACACCTTC. As protein: CASSGRGAGPLGYTF.

CDR3 bases: TGTGCCAGCAGCCTCCTGGCCTCTTACACCGGGGAGCTGTTTTTT. Translation: CASSLLASYTGELFF. This chain uses TRBV7-9 with TRBJ2-2; the D is unclear. CDR1 SEHNR and CDR2 FQNEAQ come from the germline V gene (reference sequence). With 5 bases removed from V and 3 bases from J, the gap between germline ends came to 13 bases. This CDR3 is 15 amino acids long.

This clonotype was found a few times. V is TRBV4-3 and J is TRBJ2-1; TRBD1 aligns across 9 bases. The germline gives CDR1 LGHNA, CDR2 YSLEER. This CDR3 has 14 amino acids. The V and J ends lost 4 bases and 7 bases, in that order; junction bases with no gene match: 5. CDR3 residues: CASSRTGTGNEQFF. The CDR3 nucleotides read TGCGCCAGCAGCCGGACCGGGACAGGGAATGAGCAGTTCTTC.

The table lists this clonotype with a few counts. The rearrangement uses TRBV4-1 and TRBJ1-2; D remains ambiguous. Trimming pared 0 bases from V and 3 bases from J, leaving 8 bases between. The CDR3 runs to 14 residues. Germline V gene data show CDR1 as MGHRA and CDR2 as YSYEKL. DNA of the CDR3: TGCGCCAGCAGCCAAGAACAGTTAGACTATGGCTACACCTTC. Translating gives CASSQEQLDYGYTF.

J is TRBJ2-3 and V is TRBV7-2; tentative D call: TRBD1 (5 bases). Germline assignment: CDR1 SGHTA and CDR2 FQGNSA. Deletions cut 3 bases from V and 3 bases from J, with 13 bases between. The CDR3 length is 15 residues. CDR3 loop: CASSFGRVATDTQYF. The CDR3 nucleotides are TGTGCCAGCAGCTTTGGCAGGGTGGCGACAGATACGCAGTATTTT. The whole variable domain, remainder taken from reference TRBV7-2 and TRBJ2-3, is GAGVSQSPSNKVTEKGKDVELRCDPISGHTALYWYRQSLGQGLEFLIYFQGNSAPDKSGLPSDRFSAERTGGSVSTLTIQRTQQEDSAVYLCASSFGRVATDTQYFGPGTRLTVL.